This is a list of T cell receptor beta chains from one sample in a study of cytomegalovirus exposure and HLA in healthy donors. Assay: immunoSEQ multiplex PCR; the TCRdb copy retains only in-frame clones and omits some. The sample yields 160,000 or so clones, approximately 79% seen once. What was sequenced was PBMCs. The receptor set was obtained from a man aged 40-49 years in good health and CMV-seronegative. The CDR3 runs from the conserved cysteine through the conserved F or W. The D gene is left open where the match is weak. Only part of the rows carry a size: once, few, many, or a class if the clone is expanded.

>NA|TRBJ2-7|NA|TRBV5-1
CASSLGAASYEQYF
TGCGCCAGCAGCTTGGGGGCCGCATCCTACGAGCAGTACTTC
>few|TRBJ1-2|TRBD1|TRBV25-1
CASSLDRGGYTF
TGTGCCAGCAGTTTAGACAGGGGGGGCTACACCTTC
>NA|TRBJ2-5|NA|TRBV5-6
CASSLSAGVTETQYF
TGTGCCAGCAGCCTTTCTGCAGGGGTCACGGAGACCCAGTACTTC
>NA|TRBJ1-4|TRBD1|TRBV15
CATSNGQGAEKLFF
TGTGCCACCAGCAATGGACAGGGTGCTGAAAAACTGTTTTTT
>NA|TRBJ2-6|TRBD1|TRBV19
CASKSTGGRDGANVLTF
TGTGCCAGTAAGTCGACAGGGGGCAGGGATGGGGCCAACGTCCTGACTTTC
>few|TRBJ1-1|TRBD1|TRBV11-2
CASSLSASKRGLAFF
TGTGCCAGCAGCTTATCCGCAAGTAAGAGGGGGCTGGCTTTCTTT
>NA|TRBJ2-5|NA|TRBV5-1
CASSGLVEETQYF
TGCGCCAGCAGTGGACTTGTCGAAGAGACCCAGTACTTC
>NA|TRBJ1-1|TRBD1|TRBV19
CASSINRGGEAFF
TGTGCCAGTAGTATTAACAGGGGGGGTGAAGCTTTCTTT
>NA|TRBJ2-7|NA|TRBV4-1
CASSQEGLRYYEQYF
TGCGCCAGCAGCCAAGAGGGACTCAGATATTACGAGCAGTACTTC
>few|TRBJ2-7|TRBD2|TRBV5-1
CASSLGLAGDSYEQYF
TGCGCCAGCAGCTTGGGACTAGCGGGAGACTCCTACGAGCAGTACTTC
>NA|TRBJ2-2|NA|TRBV5-1
CASSLEAQARAVGELFF
TGCGCCAGCAGCTTGGAGGCCCAGGCGAGGGCCGTCGGGGAGCTGTTTTTT
>NA|TRBJ2-5|TRBD1|TRBV7-9
CSSSLEQGQEETQYF
TGTTCCAGCAGCTTAGAACAGGGGCAGGAAGAGACCCAGTACTTC
>NA|TRBJ2-7|TRBD1|TRBV19
CASSAQGAGYEQYF
TGTGCCAGTAGTGCTCAGGGGGCTGGTTACGAGCAGTACTTC
>NA|TRBJ2-7|NA|TRBV11-2
CASSPTLGQNYEQYF
TGTGCCAGCAGCCCGACCCTCGGACAGAACTACGAGCAGTACTTC
>NA|TRBJ2-3|TRBD2|TRBV6-5
CASSQTSGKTDTQYF
TGTGCCAGCAGTCAGACTAGCGGGAAGACAGATACGCAGTATTTT
>few|TRBJ2-1|TRBD1|TRBV5-4
CASSGGQGASLLKEQFF
TGTGCCAGCAGCGGAGGACAGGGGGCGTCCCTTCTTAAGGAGCAGTTCTTC
>NA|TRBJ2-3|TRBD1|TRBV5-1
CASSLVAGGSSSTDTQYF
TGCGCCAGCAGCTTGGTGGCAGGGGGCAGTTCGAGCACAGATACGCAGTATTTT
>few|TRBJ1-2|NA|TRBV6-5
CASHNPLGDYGYTF
TGTGCCAGCCACAACCCCCTAGGGGACTATGGCTACACCTTC
>NA|TRBJ2-1|NA|TRBV27
CASSTQGAYNEQFF
TGTGCCAGCAGTACCCAAGGGGCTTACAATGAGCAGTTCTTC
>NA|TRBJ2-5|TRBD2|TRBV5-8
CASSFPRLAGGTQQYF
TGTGCCAGCAGCTTCCCCAGACTAGCGGGAGGGACCCAGCAGTACTTC
>NA|TRBJ2-3|TRBD2|TRBV11-3
CASSLRLAGSTDTQYF
TGTGCCAGCAGCTTAAGGCTAGCGGGAAGCACAGATACGCAGTATTTT
>NA|TRBJ2-7|TRBD2|TRBV7-9
CSSSSPSIRTSGTYEQYF
TGTTCCAGCAGCTCACCTTCCATCCGGACTAGCGGGACCTACGAGCAGTACTTC
>NA|TRBJ2-5|TRBD1|TRBV5-1
CASSLYSGQGATQYF
TGCGCCAGCAGCTTGTACTCGGGACAGGGGGCGACCCAGTACTTC
>NA|TRBJ1-2|NA|TRBV2
CASSSRPGGVYGYTF
TGTGCCAGCAGTTCCCGCCCCGGCGGGGTTTATGGCTACACCTTC
>once|TRBJ1-2|NA|TRBV7-2
CASTQGGGYTF
TGTGCCAGCACCCAAGGGGGTGGCTACACCTTC
>NA|TRBJ2-1|TRBD2|TRBV19
CAQSLAGGPYEQFF
TGTGCACAGTCTCTAGCGGGAGGGCCATATGAGCAGTTCTTC
>NA|TRBJ1-2|TRBD1|TRBV6-5
CASRVQGARGYGYTF
TGTGCCAGCAGGGTTCAGGGGGCGCGTGGCTATGGCTACACCTTC
>NA|TRBJ2-1|TRBD2|TRBV5-1
CASSLGDSGRAVRNEQFF
TGCGCCAGCAGCTTGGGTGATAGCGGGAGGGCCGTAAGGAATGAGCAGTTCTTC
>NA|TRBJ1-2|NA|TRBV2
CASSPDSNYGYTF
TGTGCCAGCAGCCCAGACAGTAACTATGGCTACACCTTC
>NA|TRBJ2-5|TRBD1|TRBV6-1
CAGRGGRGHKETQYF
TGTGCCGGCCGGGGTGGCAGGGGGCATAAGGAGACCCAGTACTTC
>NA|TRBJ2-7|NA|TRBV30
CAWGSDGTYEQYF
TGTGCCTGGGGAAGCGACGGCACCTACGAGCAGTACTTC
>NA|TRBJ1-2|TRBD1|TRBV5-4
CASSLGRGRLNYGYTF
TGTGCCAGCAGCTTGGGCAGGGGGCGGCTTAACTATGGCTACACCTTC
>few|TRBJ2-1|NA|TRBV5-1
CASSPRRESGDNEQFF
TGCGCCAGCAGCCCCCGGCGAGAGAGCGGCGACAATGAGCAGTTCTTC
>NA|TRBJ2-1|TRBD2|TRBV28
CASSTWGLAGVERGNEQFF
TGTGCCAGCAGTACGTGGGGACTAGCGGGAGTGGAGCGGGGCAATGAGCAGTTCTTC
>NA|TRBJ1-2|TRBD1|TRBV18
CASSTGTGKGGYTF
TGTGCCAGCTCTACCGGGACAGGGAAAGGAGGCTACACCTTC